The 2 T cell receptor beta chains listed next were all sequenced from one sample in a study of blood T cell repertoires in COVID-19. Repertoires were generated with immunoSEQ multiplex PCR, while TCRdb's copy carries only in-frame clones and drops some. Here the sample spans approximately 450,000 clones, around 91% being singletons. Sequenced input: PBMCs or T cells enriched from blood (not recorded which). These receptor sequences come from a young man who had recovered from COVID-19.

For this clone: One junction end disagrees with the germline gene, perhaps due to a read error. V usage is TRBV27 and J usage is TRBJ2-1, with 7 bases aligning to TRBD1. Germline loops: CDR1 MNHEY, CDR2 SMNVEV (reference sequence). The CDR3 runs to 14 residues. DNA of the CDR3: TGTGCCAGCCGTTTCCCAGGACAGGCGAATGAGCAGTTCTTC. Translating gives CASRFPGQANEQFF.

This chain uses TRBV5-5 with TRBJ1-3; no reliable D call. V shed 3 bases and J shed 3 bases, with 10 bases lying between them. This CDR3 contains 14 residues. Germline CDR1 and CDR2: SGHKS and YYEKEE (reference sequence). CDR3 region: CASSSRVDGNTIYF. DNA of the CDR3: TGTGCCAGCAGCTCACGGGTGGATGGAAACACCATATATTTT.